This T cell receptor (beta chain) was sequenced for a study of tumour-infiltrating T cells in Burkitt lymphoma. Looked up from germline, CDR1 is MNHNS and CDR2 is SASEGT. The CDR3 is made up of 13 amino acids. Produced via immunoSEQ multiplex PCR; TCRdb's table is partial and in-frame only. In the table there are 13,000 to 15,000 clones, around 75% of which are singletons. On this clone itself: Relative to the germline gene, one junction end is altered; a read error may explain this.

The chain couples TRBV6-1 to TRBJ1-1, with no clear D. Sequencing was performed on tumor tissue. This TCR was recovered from a human donor with diffuse large B-cell lymphoma. The DNA for the CDR3 is TGTGCCAGCAGTGAAGAGCTGAAGCTTTCTCCGATATTT. Encoded protein: CASSEELKLSPIF.